These 30 T cell receptor beta chains were sequenced from one sample in a study of blood T cell repertoires in COVID-19. Sequencing was performed with immunoSEQ multiplex PCR; in TCRdb, only in-frame clones are kept and a portion is missing. The data contain 200,000 or so clones, approximately 80% of them singletons. The sequenced sample consisted of PBMCs or T cells enriched from blood (not recorded which). Receptors were obtained from a man aged 60-69 years who had recovered from COVID-19.

The chain uses TRBV3-1 (or the pseudogene TRBV3-2) and TRBJ2-2, with 8 positions matching TRBD1. From germline, CDR1 is LGHDT and CDR2 YNNKEL (reference sequence). The CDR3 consists of 16 residues. Trimming at V came to 3 bases and at J to 5 bases, leaving 8 bases not matched to a gene. The CDR3 protein is CASSQGPGQATGELFF. In DNA, the CDR3 is TGTGCCAGCAGCCAGGGCCCGGGACAGGCGACCGGGGAGCTGTTTTTT.

J is TRBJ1-1 and V is TRBV6-5; tentatively, D is TRBD1 (6 bases). V shed 8 bases and J shed 0 bases, with 13 bases lying between them. Germline V gene data show CDR1 as MNHEY and CDR2 as SVGAGI. The CDR3 covers 14 residues. The CDR3 sequence: CASRSGALNTEAFF. In DNA form, the CDR3 reads TGTGCCAGCCGGTCAGGGGCTTTGAACACTGAAGCTTTCTTT.

This CDR3 is CASSTTENTEAFF. In DNA, the CDR3 is TGTGCCAGCAGCACCACAGAGAACACTGAAGCTTTCTTT. The rearrangement joins TRBV7-9 to TRBJ1-1; no clear D. The CDR3 is made up of 13 amino acids. The V gene's germline CDR1 is SEHNR and CDR2 FQNEAQ (reference sequence). Between the trimmed V and J ends, which lost 5 bases and 1 base, there was a span of 8 bases.

The CDR3, as DNA: TGTGCCAGCAGCCAAGTGGCAGGGGGCGTTGGTGGCTACACCTTC. Its translation: CASSQVAGGVGGYTF. The chain is built from TRBV4-2 and TRBJ1-2; 8 bases agree with TRBD1. The junction had 8 bases not matched to a gene; V was cut back by 1 base and J by 7 bases. The CDR3 is 15 residues long. CDR1 and CDR2 from the germline V gene are LGHNA and YNFKEQ.

This clone was seen more than once but under ten times. The chain joins TRBV5-8 to TRBJ1-5; D is perhaps TRBD1 (5 bases). V lost 7 bases, J lost 3 bases, and 14 bases lay in between. Germline V gene lookup returns CDR1 SGHTS and CDR2 YDEGEE. The CDR3 extends over 14 amino acids. CDR3 loop: CASLQGSNNQPQHF. CDR3 bases: TGTGCCAGCCTTCAGGGTTCGAACAATCAGCCCCAGCATTTT.

V is TRBV3-1 (or the pseudogene TRBV3-2) and J is TRBJ2-3, with 8 nucleotides matching TRBD2. Germline V gene lookup returns CDR1 LGHDT and CDR2 YNNKEL (reference sequence). Losses at the gene ends were 4 bases for V and 2 bases for J; bases not matched to a gene: 11. This CDR3 is 17 amino acids long. The CDR3 sequence is CASSRSDGGANTDTQYF. The CDR3 DNA sequence: TGTGCCAGCAGCCGTTCTGACGGGGGGGCGAACACAGATACGCAGTATTTT.

This chain uses TRBV7-6 with TRBJ2-2; the match to TRBD2 covers 7 bases. There are 15 residues in the CDR3. Trimming removed 0 bases from V and 6 bases from J; junction bases left unmatched: 4. Germline V gene sequence: CDR1 SGHVS, CDR2 FNYEAQ. The CDR3 DNA sequence: TGTGCCAGCAGCTTAGCAGGACTAGATCCCGGGGAGCTGTTTTTT. Encoded protein: CASSLAGLDPGELFF.

The J gene is TRBJ1-1, the V gene TRBV18; tentative D call: TRBD1 (5 bases). CDR1 and CDR2 from the germline V gene are KGHSH and LQKENI. The V and J ends lost 2 bases and 4 bases respectively, with 14 bases between them. CDR3 length: 15 residues. The CDR3 nucleotides read TGTGCCAGCTCACCAACGGCAGGGTGGAGCACTGAAGCTTTCTTT. Translation gives CASSPTAGWSTEAFF.

Here the CDR3 DNA reads TGTGCCAGCAGCTGGGGACAGGGCACTGAAGCTTTCTTT. Protein product: CASSWGQGTEAFF. This rearrangement joins TRBV12-3 or TRBV12-4 to TRBJ1-1; 9 bases align to TRBD1. The CDR3 is made up of 13 amino acids. After removal of 6 bases from V and 4 bases from J, the junction contained 3 bases not matched to a gene.

CDR3 amino acids: CASSPQGQGHTEAFF. As DNA, the CDR3 is TGTGCCAGCTCTCCCCAAGGACAGGGGCACACTGAAGCTTTCTTT. V gene TRBV9 combines with J gene TRBJ1-1, with 9 bases fitting TRBD1. V was pared by 7 bases and J by 3 bases, with 10 bases of the junction left unmatched. Germline CDR1 is SGDLS and CDR2 is YYNGEE. This CDR3 has 15 residues.

The chain combines TRBV5-6 with TRBJ2-3, with TRBD2 identical over 11 bases. The V segment lost 4 bases and the J segment 4 bases; nucleotides outside the gene matches: 8. Germline CDR1 is SGHDT and CDR2 is YYEEEE. The CDR3 is 16 residues long. CDR3 amino acids: CASSPILAGGSDTQYF. In nucleotides, the CDR3 is TGTGCCAGCAGCCCAATCCTAGCGGGGGGTTCAGATACGCAGTATTTT.

V gene TRBV4-2 combines with J gene TRBJ2-1; TRBD2 aligns across 15 bases. CDR3 length equals 16 residues. Germline-derived CDR1 and CDR2 are LGHNA and YNFKEQ. V shed 4 bases, J shed 11 bases, and the junction held 9 bases outside the gene matches. CDR3 DNA: TGTGCCAGCAGCCTAACCGGGACTAGCGGGGGGACCAAGCAGTTCTTC. Translating it yields CASSLTGTSGGTKQFF.

CDR3 in amino acids: CASRYTSGGAYEQYF. The CDR3 DNA follows: TGTGCCAGTAGGTATACTAGCGGGGGGGCCTACGAGCAGTACTTC. The V gene is TRBV19, the J gene TRBJ2-7, with TRBD2 identical over 13 bases. Germline CDR1 is LNHDA and CDR2 is SQIVND (reference sequence). Germline trimming cut 6 bases from V and 2 bases from J; bases unmatched to any gene: 4. The CDR3 has 15 amino acids.

This chain joins TRBV2 and TRBJ2-1, with TRBD1 identical over 9 bases. The CDR3 is 15 residues long. V dropped 5 bases and J dropped 3; count of bases not matched to a gene: 5. The V gene's germline CDR1 is SNHLY and CDR2 FYNNEI. This CDR3 reads CASSKRQGGYNEQFF. The CDR3 coding sequence is TGTGCCAGCAGTAAAAGACAGGGGGGCTACAATGAGCAGTTCTTC.

This clone has only a few counts. The chain links TRBV4-1 to TRBJ2-3; 13 positions agree with TRBD2. Germline CDR1 and CDR2: MGHRA and YSYEKL. The trim removed 4 bases at V and 4 bases at J, leaving 11 bases unmatched. The CDR3 is made up of 18 amino acids. CDR3 in amino acids: CASSPGAWTSGGPDTQYF. Written as DNA, the CDR3 is TGCGCCAGCAGCCCAGGGGCCTGGACTAGCGGGGGCCCAGATACGCAGTATTTT.

The J gene is TRBJ2-7, the V gene TRBV3-1 (or the pseudogene TRBV3-2); 8 bases are a match to TRBD1. The V gene's germline CDR1 is LGHDT and CDR2 YNNKEL (reference sequence). V lost 11 bases and J lost 3; bases outside the gene matches: 3. This CDR3 spans 11 amino acids. CDR3 nucleotide sequence: TGTGCCTCCGGACAGGGCTACGAGCAGTACTTC. Translated, it gives CASGQGYEQYF.

This clone was observed a handful of times. The V call is TRBV7-9, the J call TRBJ1-2; 8 bases match TRBD1. Germline CDR1 is SEHNR and CDR2 is FQNEAQ (reference sequence). The V segment lost 0 bases and the J segment 5 bases; nucleotides outside the gene matches: 2. The CDR3 is made up of 14 amino acids. In DNA, the CDR3 is TGTGCCAGCAGCTTAGCGGACAGGGAGTATGGCTACACCTTC. It is translated as CASSLADREYGYTF.

The chain links TRBV4-2 to TRBJ1-4; 7 bases line up with TRBD1. Germline loops: CDR1 LGHNA, CDR2 YNFKEQ. J was trimmed by 11 bases and V by 7 bases; bases with no gene match: 13. This CDR3 spans 14 amino acids. CDR3 residues: CASNPAGGSRKLFF. The CDR3 DNA is TGTGCCAGCAACCCGGCAGGGGGTTCACGCAAACTGTTTTTT.

The chain recombines TRBV5-4 with TRBJ1-1, with D maybe TRBD1 (5 bases). V gave up 4 bases and J gave up 3 bases, with 16 bases separating them. This CDR3 contains 15 residues. Germline assignment: CDR1 SGHNT and CDR2 YYREEE (reference sequence). The DNA of the CDR3 is TGTGCCAGCAGCCTCCAGGGTGGGTCAGACACTGAAGCTTTCTTT. As protein: CASSLQGGSDTEAFF.

This chain connects TRBV5-8 to TRBJ1-2, with 7 bases aligning to TRBD1. This CDR3 spans 15 amino acids. The germline CDR1 and CDR2 sequences are SGHTS and YDEGEE. The V and J ends lost 0 bases and 8 bases, in that order; junction bases with no gene match: 10. This CDR3 is CASSLATTGDGGYTF. In DNA form, the CDR3 reads TGTGCCAGCAGCTTGGCCACCACAGGGGACGGCGGCTACACCTTC.

This clone is a singleton in its sample. The chain couples TRBV11-3 to TRBJ2-1, with a weak D call TRBD1 (7 bases). The CDR3 loop spans 11 amino acids. Deletions cut 8 bases from V and 13 bases from J, with 15 bases between. CDR1 and CDR2 from the germline V gene are SGHNT and YENEEA. This CDR3 reads CASGTRDSQFF. The CDR3 DNA follows: TGTGCCAGCGGCACGCGGGACAGTCAGTTCTTC.

The chain links TRBV19 to TRBJ1-3, with TRBD1 matching over 7 bases. The J segment lost 5 bases and the V segment lost 4 bases, leaving 11 bases of the junction unmatched. The CDR3 runs 16 residues. Per the germline V gene, CDR1 is LNHDA and CDR2 is SQIVND (reference sequence). The CDR3 DNA reads as TGTGCCAGTAGTAGGAGACAGGGTACGGTTCGAAACACCATATATTTT. Its protein is CASSRRQGTVRNTIYF. The full variable domain, its missing parts supplied by reference TRBV19 and TRBJ1-3, is DGGITQSPKYLFRKEGQNVTLSCEQNLNHDAMYWYRQDPGQGLRLIYYSQIVNDFQKGDIAEGYSVSREKKESFPLTVTSAQKNPTAFYLCASSRRQGTVRNTIYFGEGSWLTVV.

This rearrangement joins TRBV5-5 to TRBJ2-5, with 10 bases identical to TRBD1. Germline CDR1 SGHKS, CDR2 YYEKEE (reference sequence). The CDR3 has 15 residues. J was trimmed by 1 base and V by 4 bases; bases with no gene match: 4. CDR3 region: CASSRGDRGQETQYF. The CDR3 bases are TGTGCCAGCAGCCGAGGGGACAGGGGCCAAGAGACCCAGTACTTC. Variable domain in full (rest from reference TRBV5-5 and TRBJ2-5): DAGVTQSPTHLIKTRGQQVTLRCSPISGHKSVSWYQQVLGQGPQFIFQYYEKEERGRGNFPDRFSARQFPNYSSELNVNALLLGDSALYLCASSRGDRGQETQYFGPGTRLLVL.

The CDR3 loop is CASSPRDRGSLETQYF. CDR3 bases: TGTGCCAGCTCACCCCGGGACAGGGGGTCTTTAGAGACCCAGTACTTC. The rearrangement joins TRBV18 to TRBJ2-5, with TRBD1 matching over 11 bases. The CDR3 length is 16 residues. V lost 3 bases to trimming and J lost 4 bases; unmatched junction nucleotides: 7. Germline lookup yields CDR1 KGHSH and CDR2 LQKENI.

The chain employs TRBV11-2 and TRBJ2-3; TRBD1 might be the D (6 bases). This CDR3 is built from 17 residues. Trimming cost V 1 base and J 0 bases, with 14 bases left between them. Germline loops: CDR1 SGHAT, CDR2 FQNNGV. CDR3 in amino acids: CASSLGAGEPSTDTQYF. The CDR3 DNA is TGTGCCAGCAGCTTAGGGGCAGGGGAGCCAAGCACAGATACGCAGTATTTT.

The V and J genes are TRBV5-6 and TRBJ1-6, with 9 positions matching TRBD1. CDR3 length equals 15 residues. The ends lost 4 bases at V and 9 bases at J; junction bases unmatched: 8. CDR1 SGHDT and CDR2 YYEEEE come from the germline V gene. CDR3 sequence reads: CASSLNRGQSSPLHF. CDR3 nucleotide sequence: TGTGCCAGCAGCCTAAACAGGGGGCAGAGTTCACCCCTCCACTTT.

This rearrangement joins TRBV5-1 to TRBJ2-5, with a weak D call TRBD2 (7 bases). V was shortened by 1 base and J by 5 bases, with 15 bases between the two germline ends. CDR3 length: 15 residues. In germline, CDR1 is SGHRS, CDR2 YFSETQ. This CDR3 is CASSLNGGLGETQYF. In nucleotides, the CDR3 is TGCGCCAGCAGCTTGAACGGGGGGCTAGGGGAGACCCAGTACTTC.

The gene calls are TRBV12-5 and TRBJ1-1, with D unresolved. The CDR3 loop spans 11 amino acids. Between the trimmed V and J ends, which lost 4 bases and 4 bases, there was a span of 4 bases. Germline V gene sequence: CDR1 LGHNT, CDR2 FRNRAP. CDR3 amino acids: CASGSGTEAFF. CDR3 in DNA: TGTGCTAGTGGTTCCGGCACTGAAGCTTTCTTT.

CDR3 sequence: CASSWRQSYEQYF. CDR3 DNA: TGTGCCAGCAGTTGGAGGCAGAGCTACGAGCAGTACTTC. This chain links TRBV6-5 with TRBJ2-7; possible D gene TRBD2, 5 bases. CDR1 is MNHEY and CDR2 is SVGAGI in the germline V gene. This CDR3 has 13 residues. V was shortened by 4 bases and J by 3 bases, with 10 bases between the two germline ends.

The V and J genes are TRBV7-8 and TRBJ2-5, with 8 bases identical to TRBD2. The V gene's germline CDR1 is SGHVS and CDR2 FQNEAQ. The CDR3 extends over 13 amino acids. V shed 6 bases, J shed 5 bases, and the junction held 5 bases outside the gene matches. The CDR3 sequence: CASRGLGHETQYF. For the CDR3, the DNA is TGTGCCAGCAGGGGACTAGGACATGAGACCCAGTACTTC.